The present T cell receptor beta chain was sequenced within a study of beta chain features in type 1 diabetes. Study findings and constraints: Shorter TCRB CDR3s, moderately but significantly so, marked every one of the four CD4+ subsets in Type 1 diabetes patients. At VDJ recombination sites, type 1 diabetes patients had fewer insertions and more deleted nucleotides. The naive, central memory and Treg TCRB repertoires of patients appeared to be more similar to one another than those of healthy donors.

Expressed TCRB transcripts were sequenced because the entire RNA isolate underwent reverse transcription. Profiled with immunoSEQ multiplex PCR; TCRdb holds only in-frame clones, not every one. The sample includes around 250,000 clones, 24% seen only once; the top ten take around 0.013%. With regard to this clone: Its antigen remains unknown.

Sorting of CD4+ naive, central memory, regulatory and stem cell-like memory cells was performed via CD45RO/CCR7/CD25/CD127/CD95/CD27. Germline loops: CDR1 SQVTM, CDR2 ANQGSEA. The CDR3 is made up of 13 amino acids. V was cut by 6 bases and J by 4 bases, with 15 bases left in between. This clonotype was obtained from a woman aged 25-40 years with type 1 diabetes. The gene calls are TRBV29-1 and TRBJ2-5; perhaps TRBD2 as D (5 bases). Sequenced: naive CD4+ T cells from blood. The CDR3 spells CSVQTFEGETQYF. The CDR3 nucleotides read TGCAGCGTCCAAACGTTCGAGGGAGAGACCCAGTACTTC.